What follows are 9 T cell receptor beta chains derived from one specimen sequenced in a study of OX40 agonist ivuxolimab in advanced cancers. The method was immunoSEQ multiplex PCR; TCRdb's version includes in-frame clones alone and lacks a portion of them. This sample carries about 46,000 clones, about 88% of them seen once, and the ten largest clones take roughly 0.67%. Sequencing was performed on CD4+ or CD8+ T cells sorted from blood, taken in a trial of the OX40 agonist ivuxolimab. The receptors shown here come from an adult with an advanced solid tumor such as melanoma, head and neck, liver or kidney cancer.

The chain carries TRBV15 and TRBJ2-3; 7 positions agree with TRBD2. The CDR3 covers 15 residues. Germline V lookup: CDR1 LNHNV, CDR2 YYDKDF (reference sequence). Trimming cost V 4 bases and J 2 bases; bases outside gene matches: 6. This chain's CDR3 is CATSTLAALTDTQYF. The CDR3 DNA reads as TGTGCCACCAGCACGCTAGCGGCCCTCACAGATACGCAGTATTTT.

This clone was detected a few times. The chain is built from TRBV10-1 and TRBJ1-1; possibly TRBD1 for D (5 bases). Trimming left V 3 bases short and J 5 bases short, with 10 bases between. CDR3 length: 13 residues. Germline lookup yields CDR1 WNHNN and CDR2 SYGVQD (reference sequence). The CDR3 region is CASSDGRGTEAFF. The CDR3 DNA reads as TGCGCCAGCAGTGATGGTAGGGGTACTGAAGCTTTCTTT.

A single count supports this clone. The rearrangement joins TRBV2 to TRBJ2-4; D uncertain. The CDR3 totals 13 residues. Trimming took 5 bases from V and 9 from J, leaving 14 bases between them. Germline V CDR1 and CDR2: SNHLY, FYNNEI. This chain's CDR3 is CASSPDSRSIQYF. Written as DNA, the CDR3 is TGTGCCAGCAGTCCAGACTCTCGGAGCATTCAGTACTTC.

The chain links TRBV5-1 to TRBJ2-5; D is unresolved. The CDR3 totals 14 residues. Trimming shortened V by 4 bases and J by 0 bases, and 10 bases separated the two germline ends. Germline loops: CDR1 SGHRS, CDR2 YFSETQ. This chain's CDR3 is CASSRGAYQETQYF. For the CDR3, the DNA is TGCGCCAGCAGCCGAGGAGCGTACCAAGAGACCCAGTACTTC.

V usage is TRBV5-1 and J usage is TRBJ2-4; weak D call: TRBD1 (6 bases). The CDR3 sequence is 15 residues long. The germline V and J ends were trimmed by 3 bases and 8 bases, with 18 bases remaining between them. Germline V CDR1 and CDR2: SGHRS, YFSETQ. CDR3 region: CASSSQGRRGDIQYF. The DNA of the CDR3 is TGCGCCAGCAGCTCCCAGGGGCGGCGTGGCGACATTCAGTACTTC.

The V and J genes are TRBV19 and TRBJ1-2, with D possibly TRBD1 on 5 matching bases. The V gene lost 1 base and the J gene lost 0 bases, with 9 bases spanning the gap. Germline V CDR1 and CDR2: LNHDA, SQIVND (reference sequence). The CDR3 spans 15 residues. Written as DNA, the CDR3 is TGTGCCAGTAGTATAGCGGGACCGGCTAACTATGGCTACACCTTC. It codes for CASSIAGPANYGYTF.

This rearrangement joins TRBV6-1 to TRBJ2-1; the D gene could be TRBD1 or TRBD2 (5 bases each). The CDR3 is 13 residues long. Trimming took 0 bases from V and 9 from J, leaving 9 bases between them. Germline loops: CDR1 MNHNS, CDR2 SASEGT. The CDR3 spells CASSEAGRGEQFF. CDR3 nucleotides: TGTGCCAGCAGTGAAGCGGGACGGGGTGAGCAGTTCTTC.

This clone has just one count. This chain uses TRBV27 with TRBJ2-7; 9 bases are shared with TRBD2. Trimming at V came to 2 bases and at J to 7 bases, leaving 9 bases not matched to a gene. The CDR3 length is 15 residues. CDR1 is MNHEY and CDR2 is SMNVEV in the germline V gene (reference sequence). The CDR3 DNA follows: TGTGCCAGCAGTTTACTGGCGGGAGGGTTTCGGGAGCAGTACTTC. This codes for CASSLLAGGFREQYF.

The chain has TRBV9 and TRBJ2-1; D is uncertain. Trimming left V 0 bases short and J 0 bases short, with 10 bases between. Germline values: CDR1 SGDLS, CDR2 YYNGEE. The CDR3 covers 16 residues. CDR3 region: CASSVGADPSYNEQFF. In DNA, the CDR3 is TGTGCCAGCAGCGTAGGGGCAGACCCCTCCTACAATGAGCAGTTCTTC.